The table lists the clone carrying this TCR beta chain with a few counts. The sample is drawn from a study of T cells in Graves' hyperthyroidism and ophthalmopathy. Researchers took RNA transcripts and amplified the TCR beta CDR3 regions from them. A first-round RT-PCR of the TCR CDR3 used the HTBI primer set. TCRdb used MiXCR to reprocess the multiplex PCR reads, holding one entry per CDR3 protein. The sample holds under 200,000 distinct CDR3 sequences; about a tenth are singletons and the top ten take approximately 20%. The clonotype comes from a woman aged 18-29 years with Graves' hyperthyroidism that later progressed to Graves' ophthalmopathy. Sequenced material: blood.

CDR3 residues: CASLSGPPGYEAFF. CDR3 bases: TGCGCCAGCCTGAGTGGTCCACCCGGGTATGAAGCTTTCTTT. The rearrangement links TRBV10-2 to TRBJ1-1; no definite D call. The CDR3 is made up of 14 amino acids. V lost 8 bases and J 7 bases, leaving 20 bases between the germline ends. From germline, CDR1 is WSHSY and CDR2 SAAADI.